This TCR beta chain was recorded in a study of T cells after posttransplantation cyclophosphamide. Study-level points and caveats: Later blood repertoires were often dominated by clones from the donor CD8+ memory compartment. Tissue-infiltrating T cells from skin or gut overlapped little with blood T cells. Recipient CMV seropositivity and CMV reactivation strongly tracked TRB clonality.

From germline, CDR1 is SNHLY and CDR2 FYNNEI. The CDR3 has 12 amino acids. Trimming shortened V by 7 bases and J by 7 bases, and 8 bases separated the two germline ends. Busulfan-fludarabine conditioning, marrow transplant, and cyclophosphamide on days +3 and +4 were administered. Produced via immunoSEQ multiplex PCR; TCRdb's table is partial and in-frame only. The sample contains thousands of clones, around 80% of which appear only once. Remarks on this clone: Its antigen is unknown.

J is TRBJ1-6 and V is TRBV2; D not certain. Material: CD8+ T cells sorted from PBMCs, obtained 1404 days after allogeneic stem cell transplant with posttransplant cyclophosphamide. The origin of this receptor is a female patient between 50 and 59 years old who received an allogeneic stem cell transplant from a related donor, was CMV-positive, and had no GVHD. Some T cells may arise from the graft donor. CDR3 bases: TGTGCCAGCACTGACATCAATTCACCCCTCCACTTT. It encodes CASTDINSPLHF.